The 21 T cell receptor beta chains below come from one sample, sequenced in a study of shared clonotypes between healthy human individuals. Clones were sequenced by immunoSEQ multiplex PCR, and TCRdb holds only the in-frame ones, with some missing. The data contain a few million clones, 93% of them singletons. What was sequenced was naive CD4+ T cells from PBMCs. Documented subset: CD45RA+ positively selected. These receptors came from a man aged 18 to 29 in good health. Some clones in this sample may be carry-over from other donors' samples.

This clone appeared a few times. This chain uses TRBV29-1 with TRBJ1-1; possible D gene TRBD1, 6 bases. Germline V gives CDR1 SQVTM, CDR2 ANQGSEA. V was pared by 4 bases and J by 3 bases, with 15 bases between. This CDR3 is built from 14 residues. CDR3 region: CSVAPADRYTEAFF. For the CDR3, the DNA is TGCAGCGTTGCCCCAGCCGACAGGTACACTGAAGCTTTCTTT. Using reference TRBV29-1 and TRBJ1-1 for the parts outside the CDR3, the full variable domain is SAVISQKPSRDICQRGTSLTIQCQVDSQVTMMFWYRQQPGQSLTLIATANQGSEATYESGFVIDKFPISRPNLTFSTLTVSNMSPEDSSIYLCSVAPADRYTEAFFGQGTRLTVV.

Here the CDR3 reads CASSSLEQYF. CDR3 DNA: TGTGCCAGCAGCTCCCTGGAGCAGTACTTC. This chain joins TRBV28 and TRBJ2-7; D uncertain. Deletions cut 6 bases from V and 7 bases from J, with 7 bases between. This CDR3 has 10 residues. CDR1 is MDHEN and CDR2 is SYDVKM in the germline V gene.

In DNA form, the CDR3 reads TGTGCCAGCAGCTTAGTTGGGACAAACTACGAGCAGTACTTC. Translating it yields CASSLVGTNYEQYF. The gene calls are TRBV7-8 and TRBJ2-7; the D gene is possibly TRBD1 (6 bases). The CDR3 extends over 14 amino acids. The V gene lost 1 base and the J gene lost 3 bases, with 10 bases spanning the gap. Germline CDR1 and CDR2: SGHVS and FQNEAQ. Complete variable domain (other parts from reference TRBV7-8 and TRBJ2-7): GAGVSQSPRYKVAKRGQDVALRCDPISGHVSLFWYQQALGQGPEFLTYFQNEAQLDKSGLPSDRFFAERPEGSVSTLKIQRTQQEDSAVYLCASSLVGTNYEQYFGPGTRLTVT.

The CDR3 nucleotides are TGTGCCAGCCGTGGCCCTGGGACAGGCAGTCAGCCCCAGCATTTT. Protein: CASRGPGTGSQPQHF. The chain couples TRBV6-1 to TRBJ1-5; 8 nucleotides align to TRBD1. The CDR3 has 15 residues. Germline trimming cut 8 bases from V and 6 bases from J; bases unmatched to any gene: 12. Looked up from germline, CDR1 is MNHNS and CDR2 is SASEGT.

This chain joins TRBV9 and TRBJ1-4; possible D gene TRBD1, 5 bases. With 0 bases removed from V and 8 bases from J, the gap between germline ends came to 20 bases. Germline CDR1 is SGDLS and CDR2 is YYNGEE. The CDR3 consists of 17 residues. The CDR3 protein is CASSVATSRQYPEKLFF. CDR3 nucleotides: TGTGCCAGCAGCGTAGCTACCTCCCGACAGTATCCAGAAAAACTGTTTTTT.

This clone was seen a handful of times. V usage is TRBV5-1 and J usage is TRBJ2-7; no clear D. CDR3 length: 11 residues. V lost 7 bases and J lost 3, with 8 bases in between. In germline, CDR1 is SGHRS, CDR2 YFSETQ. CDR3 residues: CASGNYYEQYF. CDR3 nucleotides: TGCGCCAGCGGGAACTACTACGAGCAGTACTTC.

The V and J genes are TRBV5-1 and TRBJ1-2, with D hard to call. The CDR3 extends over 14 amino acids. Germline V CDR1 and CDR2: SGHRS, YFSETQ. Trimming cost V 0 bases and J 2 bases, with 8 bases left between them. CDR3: CASSLAPQNYGYTF. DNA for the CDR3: TGCGCCAGCAGCTTGGCCCCCCAAAACTATGGCTACACCTTC.

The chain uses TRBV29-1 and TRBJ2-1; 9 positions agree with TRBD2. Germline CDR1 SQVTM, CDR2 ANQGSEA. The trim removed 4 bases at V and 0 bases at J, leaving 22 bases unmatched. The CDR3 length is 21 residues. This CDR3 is CSVGDPGRSRLADSSYNEQFF. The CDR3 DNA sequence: TGCAGCGTTGGAGACCCGGGACGGTCGAGACTAGCGGATAGCTCCTACAATGAGCAGTTCTTC.

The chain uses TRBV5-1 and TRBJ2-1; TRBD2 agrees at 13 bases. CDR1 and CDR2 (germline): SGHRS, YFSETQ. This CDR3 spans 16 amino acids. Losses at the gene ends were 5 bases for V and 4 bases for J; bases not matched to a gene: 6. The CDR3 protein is CASRWTSGSPYNEQFF. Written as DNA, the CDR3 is TGCGCCAGCAGATGGACTAGCGGGAGCCCTTACAATGAGCAGTTCTTC.

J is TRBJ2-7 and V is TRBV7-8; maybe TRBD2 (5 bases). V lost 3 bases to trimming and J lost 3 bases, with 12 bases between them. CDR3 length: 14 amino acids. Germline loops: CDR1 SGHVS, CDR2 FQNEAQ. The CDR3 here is CASSFRSASYEQYF. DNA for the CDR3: TGTGCCAGCAGCTTCCGTAGCGCTAGCTACGAGCAGTACTTC.

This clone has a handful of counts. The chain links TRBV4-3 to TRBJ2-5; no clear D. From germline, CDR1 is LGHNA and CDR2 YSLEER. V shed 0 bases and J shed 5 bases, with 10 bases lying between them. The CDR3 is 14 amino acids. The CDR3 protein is CASSQDGRAETQYF. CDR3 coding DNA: TGCGCCAGCAGCCAAGACGGTAGGGCGGAGACCCAGTACTTC.

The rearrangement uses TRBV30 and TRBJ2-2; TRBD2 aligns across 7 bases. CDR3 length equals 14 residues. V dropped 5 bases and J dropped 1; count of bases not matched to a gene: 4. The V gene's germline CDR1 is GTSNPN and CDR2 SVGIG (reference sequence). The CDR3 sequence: CAWLAGLNTGELFF. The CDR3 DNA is TGTGCCTGGTTAGCGGGCTTGAACACCGGGGAGCTGTTTTTT. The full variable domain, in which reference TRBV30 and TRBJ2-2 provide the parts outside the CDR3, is SQTIHQWPATLVQPVGSPLSLECTVEGTSNPNLYWYRQAAGRGLQLLFYSVGIGQISSEVPQNLSASRPQDRQFILSSKKLLLSDSGFYLCAWLAGLNTGELFFGEGSRLTVL.

In nucleotides, the CDR3 is TGTGCCAGTAGTATCAATCCTAGCTATGGCTACACCTTC. Translating gives CASSINPSYGYTF. This chain connects TRBV19 to TRBJ1-2, with D hard to call. The germline gives CDR1 LNHDA, CDR2 SQIVND (reference sequence). V was trimmed by 3 bases and J by 4 bases, leaving 9 bases between them. The CDR3 consists of 13 residues.

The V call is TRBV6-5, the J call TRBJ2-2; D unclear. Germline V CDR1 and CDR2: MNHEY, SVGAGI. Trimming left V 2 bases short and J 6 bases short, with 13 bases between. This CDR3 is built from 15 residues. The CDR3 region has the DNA TGTGCCAGCAGTTACGGTTTCGGGTTCGCCGGGGAGCTGTTTTTT. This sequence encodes CASSYGFGFAGELFF.

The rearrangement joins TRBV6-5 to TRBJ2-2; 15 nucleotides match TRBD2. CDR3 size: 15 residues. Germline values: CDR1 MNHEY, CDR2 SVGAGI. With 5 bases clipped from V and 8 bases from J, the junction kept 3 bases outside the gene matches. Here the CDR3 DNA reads TGTGCCAGCAGTGGACTAGCGGGAGGGACGGGGGAGCTGTTTTTT. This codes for CASSGLAGGTGELFF.

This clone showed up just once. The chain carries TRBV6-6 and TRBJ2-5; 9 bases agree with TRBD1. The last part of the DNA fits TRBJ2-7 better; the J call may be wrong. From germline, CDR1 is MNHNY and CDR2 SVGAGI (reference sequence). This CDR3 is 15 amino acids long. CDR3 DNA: TGTGCCAGCAGTTACTCGGGACAGGGTTTCGACGAGCAGTACTTC. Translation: CASSYSGQGFDEQYF.

The CDR3 loop reads CASSSSGNSYEQYF. The DNA for the CDR3 is TGCGCCAGCAGCTCTAGCGGGAACTCCTACGAGCAGTACTTC. The chain uses TRBV5-1 and TRBJ2-7; 9 bases are a match to TRBD2. The CDR3 has 14 amino acids. J gave up 0 bases and V 3 bases, and 1 base lay outside the gene matches. Germline V gene data show CDR1 as SGHRS and CDR2 as YFSETQ.

Written as DNA, the CDR3 is TGTGCCTGGATAGGAGGGGACTACAATGAGCAGTTCTTC. This codes for CAWIGGDYNEQFF. V gene TRBV30 combines with J gene TRBJ2-1; D may be TRBD2 (6 bases). The V and J ends lost 4 bases and 3 bases respectively, with 10 bases between them. Germline assignment: CDR1 GTSNPN and CDR2 SVGIG (reference sequence). The CDR3 loop spans 13 amino acids. The variable domain in full, completed from reference TRBV30 and TRBJ2-1, reads SQTIHQWPATLVQPVGSPLSLECTVEGTSNPNLYWYRQAAGRGLQLLFYSVGIGQISSEVPQNLSASRPQDRQFILSSKKLLLSDSGFYLCAWIGGDYNEQFFGPGTRLTVL.

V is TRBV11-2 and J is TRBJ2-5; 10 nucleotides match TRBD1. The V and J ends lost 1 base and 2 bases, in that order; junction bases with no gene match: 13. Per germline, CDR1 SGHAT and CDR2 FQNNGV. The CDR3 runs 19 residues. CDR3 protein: CASSLVFGGTGEIQETQYF. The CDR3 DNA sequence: TGTGCCAGCAGCTTAGTATTTGGGGGGACAGGGGAGATTCAAGAGACCCAGTACTTC.

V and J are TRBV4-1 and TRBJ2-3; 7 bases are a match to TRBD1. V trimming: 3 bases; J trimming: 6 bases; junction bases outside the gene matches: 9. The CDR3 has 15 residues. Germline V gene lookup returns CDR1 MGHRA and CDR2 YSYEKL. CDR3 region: CASSQLMTGWDTQYF. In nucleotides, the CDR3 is TGCGCCAGCAGCCAGCTGATGACAGGGTGGGATACGCAGTATTTT.

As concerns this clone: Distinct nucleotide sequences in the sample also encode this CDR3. As DNA, the CDR3 is TGCGCCAGCAGCTTGGAAGCGGGAGCGTCCTACAATGAGCAGTTCTTC. Protein: CASSLEAGASYNEQFF. This chain joins TRBV5-1 and TRBJ2-1; 8 positions agree with TRBD2. CDR1 and CDR2 from the germline V gene are SGHRS and YFSETQ. The CDR3 has 16 residues. V lost 0 bases, J lost 1 base, and 3 bases stayed unmatched.